The 22 T cell receptor beta chains listed next were all sequenced from one sample in a study of human T cells and chemical hapten exposure. As for time point: patch test 2, 6 weeks after DPC sensitization. The sample's treatment: therapeutic diphenylcyclopropenone sensitization with weekly scalp DPC. A single record per CDR3 protein comes from TCRdb applying MiXCR to the RACE reads. The sample records approximately 85,000 distinct CDR3 sequences, 10% to 13% being singletons. The material was whole blood, obtained in connection with sensitization to the hapten diphenylcyclopropenone (DPC). The receptor set was obtained from a woman in her 30s with alopecia areata. Some clones in this sample may be carry-over from other donors' samples.

V gene TRBV7-2 combines with J gene TRBJ2-3, with D perhaps matching TRBD2 (5 bases). CDR1 is SGHTA and CDR2 is FQGNSA in the germline V gene. The CDR3 extends over 12 amino acids. V dropped 6 bases and J dropped 7 bases, with 11 bases sitting between them. The CDR3 reads CASSQDLYTQYF. The CDR3 DNA is TGTGCCAGCAGTCAGGACTTGTATACGCAGTATTTT.

The table lists this clonotype with a few counts. The chain is built from TRBV21-1 and TRBJ1-5; the D call TRBD1 from the table was never checked on the DNA. TRBV21-1 is shown as a pseudogene. This CDR3 is 16 amino acids long. The CDR3 nucleotides are TGTGCCAGCAGCAGGGCCCCGGACAGGGACAATCAGCCCCAGCATTTT. Translation gives CASSRAPDRDNQPQHF.

In this sample, this clonotype turned up many times. The chain combines TRBV10-3 with TRBJ2-4; D is possibly TRBD1 or TRBD2 (6 bases each). Trimming shortened V by 0 bases and J by 1 base, and 10 bases separated the two germline ends. Germline values: CDR1 ENHRY, CDR2 SYGVKD. There are 16 residues in the CDR3. CDR3 sequence: CAISESEGGAKNIQYF. The DNA for the CDR3 is TGTGCCATCAGTGAGTCAGAAGGGGGGGCCAAAAACATTCAGTACTTC.

This clonotype was picked up a small number of times. The CDR3 here is CSVRAGSSNTEAFF. The CDR3 DNA is TGCAGCGTGCGAGCAGGAAGCAGCAACACTGAAGCTTTCTTT. This rearrangement joins TRBV29-1 to TRBJ1-1; unclear D gene. There are 14 residues in the CDR3. Deletions cut 6 bases from V and 2 bases from J, with 16 bases between. From germline, CDR1 is SQVTM and CDR2 ANQGSEA.

This clonotype appeared many times. This chain uses TRBV20-1 with TRBJ1-6; possible D gene TRBD1, 6 bases. This CDR3 contains 15 residues. Germline V gene data show CDR1 as DFQATT and CDR2 as SNEGSKA (reference sequence). Trimming shortened V by 0 bases and J by 7 bases, and 13 bases separated the two germline ends. The CDR3 DNA reads TGCAGTGCTAGAGATCATCAGGGGTGGAATTCACCCCTCCACTTT. Translated: CSARDHQGWNSPLHF.

This clonotype was picked up many times. The V gene is TRBV11-2, the J gene TRBJ2-3; D possibly corresponds to TRBD2 (6 bases). In germline, CDR1 is SGHAT, CDR2 FQNNGV. The length of the CDR3 is 15 residues. The V gene lost 1 base and the J gene lost 2 bases, with 10 bases spanning the gap. CDR3 nucleotide sequence: TGTGCCAGCAGCTTAGCGGGACTTCCCACAGATACGCAGTATTTT. The encoded protein is CASSLAGLPTDTQYF.

This clonotype was counted a few times. The chain employs TRBV15 and TRBJ2-7, with 10 bases matching TRBD2. CDR3 length: 14 residues. V lost 6 bases and J lost 6; bases outside the gene matches: 8. The V gene's germline CDR1 is LNHNV and CDR2 YYDKDF (reference sequence). CDR3 in DNA: TGTGCCACCAGTTCTAGCGGGAGTAATTTCGAGCAGTACTTC. This encodes CATSSSGSNFEQYF.

Points on this clonotype: A much larger clonotype is one base distant, so this may be a read error. V gene TRBV6-5 combines with J gene TRBJ2-1; 7 nucleotides align to TRBD2. The V and J ends lost 5 bases and 3 bases, in that order; junction bases with no gene match: 4. The CDR3 covers 14 residues. Germline CDR1 is MNHEY and CDR2 is SVGAGI. The CDR3 loop reads CASSRSSGYNEQFF. CDR3 sequence (DNA): TGTGCCAGCAGTAGATCTAGCGGCTACAATGAGCAGTTCTTC.

This rearrangement joins TRBV4-3 to TRBJ1-6; 9 bases fit TRBD1. CDR1 is LGHNA, CDR2 YSLEER, per germline. With V trimmed by 0 bases and J by 10 bases, 4 bases remained unmatched. CDR3 length: 15 amino acids. The DNA of the CDR3 is TGCGCCAGCAGCCAAGAGGGACAGGGAGGGTCACCCCTCCACTTT. It is translated as CASSQEGQGGSPLHF.

A few counts support this clonotype. The genes are TRBV5-5 and TRBJ2-4, with a possible D match to TRBD1 (6 bases). V was shortened by 1 base and J by 6 bases, with 14 bases between the two germline ends. The CDR3 has 15 amino acids. Germline-derived CDR1 and CDR2 are SGHKS and YYEKEE (reference sequence). CDR3 nucleotides: TGTGCCAGCAGCTTGCAGACCGGGACAACAAACATTCAGTACTTC. Translated: CASSLQTGTTNIQYF.

This clonotype came up many times. The V gene is TRBV27, the J gene TRBJ1-6; TRBD1 is a possible D gene (6 bases). The CDR3 consists of 15 residues. Germline V gene lookup returns CDR1 MNHEY and CDR2 SMNVEV (reference sequence). Trimming left V 7 bases short and J 2 bases short, with 12 bases between. CDR3: CASTQGGTYNSPLHF. The CDR3, as DNA: TGTGCCAGCACACAGGGAGGAACCTATAATTCACCCCTCCACTTT.

The sample holds many counts of this clonotype. The CDR3 here is CASSERTGWTGELFF. CDR3 DNA: TGTGCCAGCAGTGAAAGGACAGGGTGGACCGGGGAGCTGTTTTTT. The chain uses TRBV25-1 and TRBJ2-2; 8 bases fit TRBD1. From germline, CDR1 is MGHDK and CDR2 SYGVNS. The CDR3 runs to 15 residues. V was clipped by 2 bases and J by 5 bases; unmatched bases: 4.

V is TRBV10-3 and J is TRBJ1-6; D gene unclear. Germline loops: CDR1 ENHRY, CDR2 SYGVKD. Trimming pared 0 bases from V and 0 bases from J, leaving 9 bases between. The CDR3 is 17 amino acids. In nucleotides, the CDR3 is TGTGCCATCAGTGAGTCGGACGCGAGCTCCTATAATTCACCCCTCCACTTT. Protein: CAISESDASSYNSPLHF.

This sequence joins TRBV28 and TRBJ1-1; 9 bases map to TRBD1. The CDR3 length is 13 residues. CDR1 MDHEN and CDR2 SYDVKM come from the germline V gene. The V gene end was trimmed by 4 bases and the J gene end by 5 bases; junction bases not matched to a gene: 2. CDR3 bases: TGTGCCAGCAGTTCCGGGACAGGGACTGAAGCTTTCTTT. Its protein product is CASSSGTGTEAFF.

Comments on this clonotype: This may be a read error, as it is one base from a much larger clone. This chain links TRBV20-1 with TRBJ2-7; TRBD1 matches at 8 bases. J gave up 6 bases and V 3 bases, and 10 bases lay outside the gene matches. Looked up from germline, CDR1 is DFQATT and CDR2 is SNEGSKA (reference sequence). This CDR3 is 14 amino acids long. The CDR3 bases are TGCAGTGCTAGGCCGGGACAGGCTGTTTTCGAGCAGTACTTC. It is translated as CSARPGQAVFEQYF.

J is TRBJ1-5 and V is TRBV19, with D perhaps matching TRBD1 (5 bases). V was pared by 3 bases and J by 6 bases, with 6 bases between. The CDR3 consists of 12 residues. Germline V gives CDR1 LNHDA, CDR2 SQIVND (reference sequence). CDR3 bases: TGTGCCAGTAGTATTAGGGGTCAGCCCCAGCATTTT. The encoded protein is CASSIRGQPQHF.

The J gene is TRBJ1-6, the V gene TRBV6-1; D remains unclear. The CDR3 runs to 12 residues. In germline, CDR1 is MNHNS, CDR2 SASEGT. With 6 bases removed from V and 14 bases from J, the gap between germline ends came to 14 bases. The CDR3 nucleotides are TGTGCCAGCAGGCAGACCGCCACATCCCTCCACTTT. Amino acid sequence: CASRQTATSLHF.

The chain combines TRBV18 with TRBJ1-3; D not certain. Per the germline V gene, CDR1 is KGHSH and CDR2 is LQKENI. The CDR3 contains 12 residues. Trimming removed 5 bases from V and 0 bases from J, with 2 bases in between. In DNA, the CDR3 is TGTGCCAGCTCAGTCTCTGGAAACACCATATATTTT. Translation gives CASSVSGNTIYF.

This clonotype was recorded many times. This chain links TRBV18 with TRBJ2-1; D unresolved. Germline CDR1 and CDR2: KGHSH and LQKENI. Trimming shortened V by 6 bases and J by 8 bases, and 8 bases separated the two germline ends. The CDR3 extends over 11 amino acids. In DNA, the CDR3 is TGTGCCAGCTCTCCTTCTTATGAGCAGTTCTTC. Protein product: CASSPSYEQFF.

In this sample, this clonotype turned up many times. V is TRBV7-2 and J is TRBJ2-3, with 8 bases matching TRBD2. CDR3 length: 15 residues. CDR1 is SGHTA and CDR2 is FQGNSA in the germline V gene. V gave up 3 bases and J gave up 5 bases; unmatched junction bases: 7. Written as DNA, the CDR3 is TGTGCCAGCAGCTTGAGCGGGAGCGACGGAGATACGCAGTATTTT. It codes for CASSLSGSDGDTQYF.

Ten or more counts support this clonotype. The gene calls are TRBV6-2 or TRBV6-3 and TRBJ2-7; no definite D call. Germline-derived CDR1 and CDR2 are MNHEY and SVGEGT. V lost 5 bases to trimming and J lost 4 bases, with 12 bases between them. The CDR3 totals 13 residues. The CDR3 protein is CASSPTSSYEQYF. The CDR3, as DNA: TGTGCCAGCAGTCCAACCTCCTCATACGAGCAGTACTTC.

In its sample, this clonotype was seen many times. The genes are TRBV6-1 and TRBJ2-7; 10 bases match TRBD2. This CDR3 has 15 residues. Trimming removed 8 bases from V and 3 bases from J; junction bases left unmatched: 10. Germline CDR1 is MNHNS and CDR2 is SASEGT. CDR3 protein: CASSTLAGGFYEQYF. The DNA of the CDR3 is TGTGCCAGCTCGACTTTAGCGGGGGGTTTCTACGAGCAGTACTTC.